This TCR beta chain is drawn from a study of the immune and genomic landscape of osteosarcoma. Study in general: Patients had high-grade osteosarcoma, aged roughly 5-90 at diagnosis.

Osteosarcoma specimens were post-treatment primary, local recurrence and metastasis tumors from poor-prognosis patients. The junction had 10 bases not matched to a gene; V was cut back by 5 bases and J by 9 bases. Looked up from germline, CDR1 is MDHEN and CDR2 is SYDVKM. This CDR3 comprises 14 residues. About this clone: Antigen unknown.

General study findings and limits: Compared with cold C1, the hot C3 cluster had higher, still-low clonality.

Method: immunoSEQ multiplex PCR; TCRdb's copy keeps in-frame clones and lacks some. The sample has about 6,200 clones, around 62% seen once; the top ten hold around 16%. This chain joins TRBV28 and TRBJ2-1, with 7 bases that match TRBD2. This receptor was identified in a human donor with osteosarcoma. Material: osteosarcoma tumor tissue from the lung. CDR3 sequence reads: CASSLPGGTFEQFF. Written as DNA, the CDR3 is TGTGCCAGCAGTCTCCCGGGAGGCACTTTTGAGCAGTTCTTC.